This T cell receptor (beta chain) was captured in a study of blood T cell repertoires in COVID-19. Study-wide background: Both acute and convalescent COVID-19 samples were obtained from the United States, Italy and Spain. PBMCs, B-cell-depleted T cells, or T cells provided the cDNA or gDNA that made up the material.

This clone was counted between two and nine times. In the original workflow: Estimation of nucleated cell counts relied on the amplification of reference gene primers. Libraries were prepared by immunoSEQ multiplex PCR; TCRdb keeps only in-frame clonotypes and omits some of them. That table gives V, J and clone size, and the DNA gave D and trimming. The sample holds around 120,000 clones, around 78% seen once. V lost 1 base to trimming and J lost 1 base, with 8 bases between them. Germline CDR1 LGHDT, CDR2 YNNKEL (reference sequence). The CDR3 consists of 16 residues. This clonotype was obtained from a man aged 25 to 40 with acute or convalescent COVID-19. V is TRBV3-1 (or the pseudogene TRBV3-2) and J is TRBJ1-6, with D hard to call. Sequenced: peripheral blood. The CDR3 reads CASSQGEASYNSPLHF. The CDR3 region has the DNA TGTGCCAGCAGCCAAGGAGAGGCTTCCTATAATTCACCCCTCCACTTT.